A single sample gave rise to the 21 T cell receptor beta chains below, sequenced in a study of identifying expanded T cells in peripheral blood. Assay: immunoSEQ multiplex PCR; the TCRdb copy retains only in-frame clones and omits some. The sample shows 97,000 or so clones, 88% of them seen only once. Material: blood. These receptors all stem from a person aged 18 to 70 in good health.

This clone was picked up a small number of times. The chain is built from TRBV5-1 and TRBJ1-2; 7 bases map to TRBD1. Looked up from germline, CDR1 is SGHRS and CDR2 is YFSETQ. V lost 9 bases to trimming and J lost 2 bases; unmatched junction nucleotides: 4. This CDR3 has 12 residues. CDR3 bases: TGCGCCATCCGGGACAGCAACTATGGCTACACCTTC. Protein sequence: CAIRDSNYGYTF.

CDR3 protein: CASSPGTSGRQETQYF. The CDR3 DNA is TGTGCCAGCAGCCCCGGGACTAGCGGGAGGCAAGAGACCCAGTACTTC. The rearrangement uses TRBV5-6 and TRBJ2-5; 15 bases align to TRBD2. Germline-derived CDR1 and CDR2 are SGHDT and YYEEEE. CDR3 length: 16 amino acids. Trimming cost V 4 bases and J 2 bases; bases outside gene matches: 3.

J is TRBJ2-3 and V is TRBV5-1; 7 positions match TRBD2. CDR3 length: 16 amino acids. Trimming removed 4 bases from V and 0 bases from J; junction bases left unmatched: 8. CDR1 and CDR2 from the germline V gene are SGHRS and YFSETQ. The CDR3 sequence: CASSPAGGGSTDTQYF. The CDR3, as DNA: TGCGCCAGCAGCCCCGCGGGCGGGGGAAGCACAGATACGCAGTATTTT.

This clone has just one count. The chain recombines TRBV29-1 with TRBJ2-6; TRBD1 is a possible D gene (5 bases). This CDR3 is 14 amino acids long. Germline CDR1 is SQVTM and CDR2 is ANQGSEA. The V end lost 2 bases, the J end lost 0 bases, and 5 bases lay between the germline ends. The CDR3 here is CSVERGSGANVLTF. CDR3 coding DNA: TGCAGCGTTGAAAGGGGCTCTGGGGCCAACGTCCTGACTTTC.

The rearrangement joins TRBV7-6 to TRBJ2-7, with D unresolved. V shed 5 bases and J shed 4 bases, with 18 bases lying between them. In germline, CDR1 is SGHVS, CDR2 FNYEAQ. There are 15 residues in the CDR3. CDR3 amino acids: CASSPDVSPLYEQYF. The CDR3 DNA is TGTGCCAGCAGCCCTGATGTTTCCCCGCTGTACGAGCAGTACTTC.

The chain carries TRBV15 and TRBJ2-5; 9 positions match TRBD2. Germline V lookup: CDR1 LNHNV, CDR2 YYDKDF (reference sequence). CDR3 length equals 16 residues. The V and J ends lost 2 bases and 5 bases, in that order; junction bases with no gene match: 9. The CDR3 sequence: CATSRSAGLARETQYF. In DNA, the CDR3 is TGTGCCACCAGCAGATCCGCCGGACTAGCGAGGGAGACCCAGTACTTC.

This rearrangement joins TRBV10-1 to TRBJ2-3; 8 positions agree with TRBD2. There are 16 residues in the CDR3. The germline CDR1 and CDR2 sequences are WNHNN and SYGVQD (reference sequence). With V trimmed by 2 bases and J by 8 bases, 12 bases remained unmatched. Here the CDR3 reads CASSEGDSGEIGTQYF. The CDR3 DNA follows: TGCGCCAGCAGTGAGGGAGATAGCGGGGAGATCGGTACGCAGTATTTT.

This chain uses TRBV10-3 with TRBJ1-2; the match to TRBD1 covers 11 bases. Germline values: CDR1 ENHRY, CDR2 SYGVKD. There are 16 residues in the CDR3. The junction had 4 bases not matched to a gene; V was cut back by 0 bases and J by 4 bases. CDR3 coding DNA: TGTGCCATCAGTGAGTCGCCGGGACAGGGGGTCTATGGCTACACCTTC. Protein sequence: CAISESPGQGVYGYTF.

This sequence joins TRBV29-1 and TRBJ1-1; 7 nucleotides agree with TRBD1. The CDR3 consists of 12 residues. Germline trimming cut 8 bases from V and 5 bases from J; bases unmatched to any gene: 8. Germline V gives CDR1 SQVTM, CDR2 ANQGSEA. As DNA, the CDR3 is TGCAGCTCTCTCAGGGGGGAGACTGAAGCTTTCTTT. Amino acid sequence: CSSLRGETEAFF.

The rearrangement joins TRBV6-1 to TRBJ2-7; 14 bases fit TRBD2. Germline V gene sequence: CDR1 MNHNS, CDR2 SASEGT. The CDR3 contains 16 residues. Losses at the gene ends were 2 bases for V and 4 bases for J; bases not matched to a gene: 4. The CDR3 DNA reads TGTGCCAGCAGTGAACGAAGACTAGCGGGAGGGTACGAGCAGTACTTC. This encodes CASSERRLAGGYEQYF.

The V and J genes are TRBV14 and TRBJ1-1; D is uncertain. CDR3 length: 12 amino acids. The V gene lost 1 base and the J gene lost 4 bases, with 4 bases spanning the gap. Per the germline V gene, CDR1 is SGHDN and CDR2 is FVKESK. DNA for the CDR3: TGTGCCAGCAGCCAAGGGAGCACTGAAGCTTTCTTT. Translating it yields CASSQGSTEAFF.

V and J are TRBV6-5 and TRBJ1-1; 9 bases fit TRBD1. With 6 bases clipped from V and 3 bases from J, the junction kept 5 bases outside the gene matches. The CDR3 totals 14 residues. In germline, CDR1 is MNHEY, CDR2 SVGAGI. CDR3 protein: CASSRGQGYTEAFF. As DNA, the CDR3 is TGTGCCAGCAGCCGCGGACAGGGGTACACTGAAGCTTTCTTT.

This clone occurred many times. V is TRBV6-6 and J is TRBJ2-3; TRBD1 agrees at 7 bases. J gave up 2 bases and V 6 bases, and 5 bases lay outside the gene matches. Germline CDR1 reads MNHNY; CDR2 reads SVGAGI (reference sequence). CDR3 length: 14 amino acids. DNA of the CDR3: TGTGCCAGCAGGTCCGGGACAGACACAGATACGCAGTATTTT. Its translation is CASRSGTDTDTQYF.

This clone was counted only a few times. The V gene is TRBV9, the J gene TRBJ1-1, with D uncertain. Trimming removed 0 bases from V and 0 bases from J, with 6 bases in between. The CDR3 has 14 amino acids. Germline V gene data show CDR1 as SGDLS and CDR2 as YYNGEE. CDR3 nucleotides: TGTGCCAGCAGCGTAGTGTCAGTGAACACTGAAGCTTTCTTT. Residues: CASSVVSVNTEAFF.

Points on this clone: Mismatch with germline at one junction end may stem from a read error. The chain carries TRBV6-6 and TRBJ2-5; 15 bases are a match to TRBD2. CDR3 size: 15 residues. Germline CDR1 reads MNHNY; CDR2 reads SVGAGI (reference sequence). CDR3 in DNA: TGTGCCAGCAGTACAAGGACTAGCGGGGGGGACTCTCCAAACTTC. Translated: CASSTRTSGGDSPNF.

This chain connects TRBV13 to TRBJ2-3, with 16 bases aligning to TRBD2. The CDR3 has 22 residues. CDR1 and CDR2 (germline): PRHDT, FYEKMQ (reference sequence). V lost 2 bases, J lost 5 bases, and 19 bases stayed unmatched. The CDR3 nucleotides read TGTGCCAGCAGCTTATCCGGATTTGTCGGGACTAGCGGGGGGGCCGGTGGAGATACGCAGTATTTT. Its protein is CASSLSGFVGTSGGAGGDTQYF.

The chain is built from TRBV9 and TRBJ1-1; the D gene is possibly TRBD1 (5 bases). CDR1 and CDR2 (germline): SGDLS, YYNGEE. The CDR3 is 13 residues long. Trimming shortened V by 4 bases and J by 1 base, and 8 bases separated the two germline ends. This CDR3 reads CASSRTPNTEAFF. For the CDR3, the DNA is TGTGCCAGCAGCCGGACACCGAACACTGAAGCTTTCTTT.

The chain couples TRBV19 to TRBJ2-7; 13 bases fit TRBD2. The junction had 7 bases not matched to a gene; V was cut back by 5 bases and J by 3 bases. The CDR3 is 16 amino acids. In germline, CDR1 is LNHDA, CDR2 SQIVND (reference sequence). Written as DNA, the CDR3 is TGTGCCAGTAGTTCAGGACTAGCGGGGGCGAACTACGAGCAGTACTTC. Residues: CASSSGLAGANYEQYF.

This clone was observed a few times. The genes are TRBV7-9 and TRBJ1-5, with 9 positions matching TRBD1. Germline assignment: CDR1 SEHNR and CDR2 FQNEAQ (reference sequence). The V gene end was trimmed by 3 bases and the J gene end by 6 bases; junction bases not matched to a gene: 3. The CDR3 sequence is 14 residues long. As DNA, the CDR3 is TGTGCCAGCAGCTTGGGGACAGGGTTTCAGCCCCAGCATTTT. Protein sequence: CASSLGTGFQPQHF.

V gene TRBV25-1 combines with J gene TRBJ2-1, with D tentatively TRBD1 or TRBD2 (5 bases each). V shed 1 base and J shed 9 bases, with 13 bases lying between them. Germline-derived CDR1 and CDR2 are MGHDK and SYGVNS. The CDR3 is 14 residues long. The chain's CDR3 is CASSEFWGRGEQFF. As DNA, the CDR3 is TGTGCCAGCAGTGAATTTTGGGGGAGAGGTGAGCAGTTCTTC.

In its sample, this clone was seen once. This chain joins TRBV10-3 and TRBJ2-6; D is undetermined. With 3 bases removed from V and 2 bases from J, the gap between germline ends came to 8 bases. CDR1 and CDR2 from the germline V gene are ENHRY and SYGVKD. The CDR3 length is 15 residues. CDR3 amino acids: CAISDLGAGANVLTF. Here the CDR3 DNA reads TGTGCCATCAGTGATTTGGGTGCTGGGGCCAACGTCCTGACTTTC.